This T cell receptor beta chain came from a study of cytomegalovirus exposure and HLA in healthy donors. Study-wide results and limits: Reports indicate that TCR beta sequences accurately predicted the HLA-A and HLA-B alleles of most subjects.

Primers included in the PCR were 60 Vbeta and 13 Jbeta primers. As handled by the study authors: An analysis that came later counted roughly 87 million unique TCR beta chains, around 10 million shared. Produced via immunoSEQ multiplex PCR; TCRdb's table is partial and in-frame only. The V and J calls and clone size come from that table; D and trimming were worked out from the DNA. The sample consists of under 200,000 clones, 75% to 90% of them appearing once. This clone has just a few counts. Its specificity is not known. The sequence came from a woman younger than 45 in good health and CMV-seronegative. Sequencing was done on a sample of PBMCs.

The CDR3: CASSQVRNYGYTF. The CDR3 DNA sequence: TGCGCCAGCAGCCAAGTCCGGAACTATGGCTACACCTTC. The V and J genes are TRBV4-1 and TRBJ1-2, with no clear D. CDR1 and CDR2 (germline): MGHRA, YSYEKL. The CDR3 is made up of 13 amino acids. Trimming took off 1 base at V and 2 bases at J, with 5 bases between the two ends.